What follows describes a single TCR beta chain. This sample was included in a study of siplizumab effects on memory and regulatory T cells. Clones were read by immunoSEQ multiplex PCR, and TCRdb kept only the in-frame ones, dropping some. The table includes over 100,000 clones, roughly 95% detected once. This sequence was found in a human donor in good health. The sample taken for sequencing was non-Treg CD4+ T cells sorted from blood.

In nucleotides, the CDR3 is TGTGCTAGTGGTCCCGGGGGACAGCGCTACGAGCAGTACTTC. It is translated as CASGPGGQRYEQYF. This rearrangement joins TRBV12-5 to TRBJ2-7, with a possible D match to TRBD1 (7 bases). Germline V gives CDR1 LGHNT, CDR2 FRNRAP. The CDR3 covers 14 residues. Between the trimmed V and J ends, which lost 5 bases and 3 bases, there was a span of 14 bases.